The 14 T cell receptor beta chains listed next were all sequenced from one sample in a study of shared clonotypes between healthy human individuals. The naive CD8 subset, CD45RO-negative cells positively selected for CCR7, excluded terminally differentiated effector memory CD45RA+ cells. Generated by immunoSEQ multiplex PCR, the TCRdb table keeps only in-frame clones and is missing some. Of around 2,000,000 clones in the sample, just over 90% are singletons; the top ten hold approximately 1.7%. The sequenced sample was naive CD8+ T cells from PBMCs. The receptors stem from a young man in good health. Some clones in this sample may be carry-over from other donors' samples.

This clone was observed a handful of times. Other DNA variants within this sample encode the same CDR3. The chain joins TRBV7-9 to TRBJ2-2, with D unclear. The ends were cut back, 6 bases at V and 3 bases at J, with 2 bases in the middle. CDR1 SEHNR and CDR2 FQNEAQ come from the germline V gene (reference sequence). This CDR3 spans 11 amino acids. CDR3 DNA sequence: TGTGCCAGCAGGTACACCGGGGAGCTGTTTTTT. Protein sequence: CASRYTGELFF.

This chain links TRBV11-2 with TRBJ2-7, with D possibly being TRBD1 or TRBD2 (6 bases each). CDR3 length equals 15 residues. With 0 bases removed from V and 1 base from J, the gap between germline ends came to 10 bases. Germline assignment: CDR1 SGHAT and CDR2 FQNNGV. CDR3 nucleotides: TGTGCCAGCAGCTTAGATGGGGGGCCTTCCTACGAGCAGTACTTC. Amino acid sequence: CASSLDGGPSYEQYF. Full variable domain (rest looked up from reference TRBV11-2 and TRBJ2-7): EAGVAQSPRYKIIEKRQSVAFWCNPISGHATLYWYQQILGQGPKLLIQFQNNGVVDDSQLPKDRFSAERLKGVDSTLKIQPAKLEDSAVYLCASSLDGGPSYEQYFGPGTRLTVT.

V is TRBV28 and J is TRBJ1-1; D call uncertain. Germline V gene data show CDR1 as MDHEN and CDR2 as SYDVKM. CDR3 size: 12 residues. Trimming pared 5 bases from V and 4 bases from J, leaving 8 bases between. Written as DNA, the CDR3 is TGTGCCAGCAGTCCCGAGAGCACTGAAGCTTTCTTT. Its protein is CASSPESTEAFF. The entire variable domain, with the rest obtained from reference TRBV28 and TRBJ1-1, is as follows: DVKVTQSSRYLVKRTGEKVFLECVQDMDHENMFWYRQDPGLGLRLIYFSYDVKMKEKGDIPEGYSVSREKKERFSLILESASTNQTSMYLCASSPESTEAFFGQGTRLTVV.

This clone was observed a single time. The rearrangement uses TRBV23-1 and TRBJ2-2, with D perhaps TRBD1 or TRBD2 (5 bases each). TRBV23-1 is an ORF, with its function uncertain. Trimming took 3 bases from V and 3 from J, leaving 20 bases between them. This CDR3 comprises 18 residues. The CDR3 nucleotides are TGCGCCAGCAGTCACCCCTGCGAGGGGCCTATTGACACCGGGGAGCTGTTTTTT. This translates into CASSHPCEGPIDTGELFF.

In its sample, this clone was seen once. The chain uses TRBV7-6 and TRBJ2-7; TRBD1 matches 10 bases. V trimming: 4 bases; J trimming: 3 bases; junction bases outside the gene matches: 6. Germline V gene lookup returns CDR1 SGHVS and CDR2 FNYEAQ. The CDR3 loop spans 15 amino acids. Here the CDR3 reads CASSSRDRGGYEQYF. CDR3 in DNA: TGTGCCAGCAGCTCCCGGGACAGGGGAGGCTACGAGCAGTACTTC.

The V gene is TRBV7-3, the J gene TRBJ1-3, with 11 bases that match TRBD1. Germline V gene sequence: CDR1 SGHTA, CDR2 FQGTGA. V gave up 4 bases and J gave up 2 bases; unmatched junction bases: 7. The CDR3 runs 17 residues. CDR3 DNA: TGTGCCAGCAGCTCCCGGGACAGGGGGGCCGCTGGAAACACCATATATTTT. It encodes CASSSRDRGAAGNTIYF.

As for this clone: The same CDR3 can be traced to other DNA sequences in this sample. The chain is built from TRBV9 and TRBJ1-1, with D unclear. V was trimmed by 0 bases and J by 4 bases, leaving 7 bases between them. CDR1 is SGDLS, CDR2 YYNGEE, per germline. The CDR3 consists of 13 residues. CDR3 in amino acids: CASSVGGATEAFF. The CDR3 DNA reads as TGTGCCAGCAGCGTAGGTGGAGCCACTGAAGCTTTCTTT.

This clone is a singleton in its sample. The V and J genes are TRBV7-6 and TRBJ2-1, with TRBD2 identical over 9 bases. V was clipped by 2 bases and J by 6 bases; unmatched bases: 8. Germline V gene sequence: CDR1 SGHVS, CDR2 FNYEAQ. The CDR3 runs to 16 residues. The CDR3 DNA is TGTGCCAGCAGCTTAAGAGGGGGACTAGCCTTCAATGAGCAGTTCTTC. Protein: CASSLRGGLAFNEQFF. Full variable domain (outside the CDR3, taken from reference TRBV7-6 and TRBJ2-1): GAGVSQSPRYKVTKRGQDVALRCDPISGHVSLYWYRQALGQGPEFLTYFNYEAQQDKSGLPNDRFSAERPEGSISTLTIQRTEQRDSAMYRCASSLRGGLAFNEQFFGPGTRLTVL.

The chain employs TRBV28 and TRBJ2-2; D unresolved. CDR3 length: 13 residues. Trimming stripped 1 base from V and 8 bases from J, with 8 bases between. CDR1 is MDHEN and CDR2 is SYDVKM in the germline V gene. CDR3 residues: CASSLYSEGELFF. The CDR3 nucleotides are TGTGCCAGCAGTTTATATTCCGAAGGGGAGCTGTTTTTT.

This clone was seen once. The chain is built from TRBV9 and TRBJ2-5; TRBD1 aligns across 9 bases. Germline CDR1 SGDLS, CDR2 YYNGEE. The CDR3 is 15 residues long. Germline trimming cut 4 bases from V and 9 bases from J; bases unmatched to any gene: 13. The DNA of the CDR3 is TGTGCCAGCAGCCCCGGACAGGGGTCGGCTGCGTCCCAGTACTTC. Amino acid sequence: CASSPGQGSAASQYF.

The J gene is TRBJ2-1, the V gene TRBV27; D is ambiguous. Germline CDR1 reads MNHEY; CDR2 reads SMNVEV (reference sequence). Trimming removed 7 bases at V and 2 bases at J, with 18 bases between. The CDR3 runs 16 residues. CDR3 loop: CASTPGWGNPYNEQFF. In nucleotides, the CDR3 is TGTGCCAGCACCCCCGGATGGGGTAACCCCTACAATGAGCAGTTCTTC.

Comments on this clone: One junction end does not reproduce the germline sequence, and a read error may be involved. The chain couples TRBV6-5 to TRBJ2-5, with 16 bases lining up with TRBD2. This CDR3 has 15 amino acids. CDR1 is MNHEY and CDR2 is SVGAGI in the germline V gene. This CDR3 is CASSPGTSGRAAMDF. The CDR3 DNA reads TGTGCCAGCAGTCCCGGGACTAGCGGGAGGGCCGCTATGGACTTC.

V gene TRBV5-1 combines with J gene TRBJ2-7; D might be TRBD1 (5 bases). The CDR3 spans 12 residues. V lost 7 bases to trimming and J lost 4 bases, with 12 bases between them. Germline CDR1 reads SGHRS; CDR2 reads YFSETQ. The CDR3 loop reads CASQGTKYEQYF. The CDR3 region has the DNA TGCGCCAGCCAGGGAACAAAGTACGAGCAGTACTTC. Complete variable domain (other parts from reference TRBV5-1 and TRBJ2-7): KAGVTQTPRYLIKTRGQQVTLSCSPISGHRSVSWYQQTPGQGLQFLFEYFSETQRNKGNFPGRFSGRQFSNSRSEMNVSTLELGDSALYLCASQGTKYEQYFGPGTRLTVT.

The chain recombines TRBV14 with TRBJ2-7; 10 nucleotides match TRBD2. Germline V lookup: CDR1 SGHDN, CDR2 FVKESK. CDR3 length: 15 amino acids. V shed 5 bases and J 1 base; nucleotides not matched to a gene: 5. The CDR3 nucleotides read TGTGCCAGCAGCTTTAGCGGGAGGCCGTCCTACGAGCAGTACTTC. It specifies CASSFSGRPSYEQYF.